The clone carrying this T cell receptor (beta chain) was seen ten or more times. Its antigen is unidentified. CDR3 size: 14 residues. CDR1 is SGHTA and CDR2 is FQGNSA in the germline V gene. Trimming cost V 1 base and J 4 bases; bases outside gene matches: 1. TCRdb called the reads again in MiXCR, with one record for every CDR3 protein. The sample shows roughly 280,000 distinct CDR3 sequences, 12% to 15% of them seen only once. This record belongs to a study of T cell repertoires in cytomegalovirus infection. Regarding the study as a whole: HLA-C-restricted TCR beta clonotypes specific for CMV led the ex vivo response. Individuals carrying CMV plus the relevant HLA were identified by cumulative frequency of public TCR beta families.

The sequence came from a human donor in good health (CMV status not recorded). Some clones in this sample may be carry-over from other donors' samples. The sample consisted of PBMCs. The chain combines TRBV7-2 with TRBJ2-5; 9 bases line up with TRBD2. The CDR3 DNA reads TGTGCCAGCAGCTTAGGCGGGAGGGCAGAGACCCAGTACTTC. This translates into CASSLGGRAETQYF.